The T cell receptor beta chain described here comes from a study of graft-versus-host responses after intestinal transplantation. Across the study: All recipients got anti-thymocyte globulin induction, then tacrolimus and steroids for roughly three years.

General study findings and limits: Recipient marrow held GvH clones, some first seen in ileum or blood. Within the allografts of patients who had graft-donor T cell macrochimerism, graft-versus-host to host-versus-graft clonal ratios were high.

V lost 0 bases and J 7 bases, leaving 10 bases between the germline ends. CDR3 length: 14 amino acids. CDR1 is SGHRS, CDR2 YFSETQ, per germline. The count of this clone is one. Antigen specificity is unknown. Data came from immunoSEQ multiplex PCR; TCRdb stores just in-frame clones and leaves some out. The top ten hold 0.39% of the sample, which has around 67,000 clones, nearly 85% seen once. Sequences were derived from unstimulated CD4+ T cells sorted from spleen or lymph node cells, sampled before transplant. The source is a human donor who was the organ donor for an intestinal transplant. This chain links TRBV5-1 with TRBJ1-4; no firm D call. This CDR3 reads CASSLDLEGEKLFF. CDR3 in DNA: TGCGCCAGCAGCTTGGACCTAGAGGGTGAAAAACTGTTTTTT.